Below are 11 T cell receptor beta chains sequenced from a single sample in a study of shared clonotypes between healthy human individuals. As defined, naive CD8 cells were CD45RO-negative and positively selected for CCR7, with terminally differentiated effector memory CD45RA+ cells excluded. Assay used: immunoSEQ multiplex PCR; TCRdb lists only in-frame clones, some missing. The data contain around 2,000,000 clones, over 85% of them singletons. The specimen sequenced was naive CD8+ T cells sorted from blood. The receptors were gathered from a young man in good health.

The chain couples TRBV10-3 to TRBJ2-1, with TRBD2 matching over 9 bases. Germline V gives CDR1 ENHRY, CDR2 SYGVKD. Germline trimming cut 5 bases from V and 8 bases from J; bases unmatched to any gene: 4. This CDR3 is 13 amino acids long. The CDR3 loop reads CAISSGRKYEQFF. The CDR3 DNA is TGTGCCATCAGTAGCGGGAGGAAGTATGAGCAGTTCTTC.

This clone was observed a single time. J is TRBJ2-3 and V is TRBV5-6, with TRBD2 matching 11 bases. With V trimmed by 3 bases and J by 0 bases, 3 bases remained unmatched. Germline V CDR1 and CDR2: SGHDT, YYEEEE. This CDR3 region has 16 residues. CDR3 coding DNA: TGTGCCAGCAGCTGGGGGACTAGCGGAAGCACAGATACGCAGTATTTT. It encodes CASSWGTSGSTDTQYF.

The CDR3 spells CASSLDLAELAGHEQYF. The CDR3 nucleotides read TGTGCCAGCAGCTTAGATCTCGCAGAACTAGCTGGCCACGAGCAGTACTTC. J is TRBJ2-7 and V is TRBV7-8; D is perhaps TRBD2 (6 bases). Germline V gene sequence: CDR1 SGHVS, CDR2 FQNEAQ. V was trimmed by 1 base and J by 5 bases, leaving 21 bases between them. The CDR3 is 17 residues long. Using reference TRBV7-8 and TRBJ2-7 for the parts outside the CDR3, the full variable domain is GAGVSQSPRYKVAKRGQDVALRCDPISGHVSLFWYQQALGQGPEFLTYFQNEAQLDKSGLPSDRFFAERPEGSVSTLKIQRTQQEDSAVYLCASSLDLAELAGHEQYFGPGTRLTVT.

The chain carries TRBV7-6 and TRBJ1-1; no reliable D call. Between the trimmed V and J ends, which lost 2 bases and 1 base, there was a span of 11 bases. The germline gives CDR1 SGHVS, CDR2 FNYEAQ. The CDR3 spans 15 residues. CDR3 residues: CASSLSGGPNTEAFF. The CDR3 coding sequence is TGTGCCAGCAGCTTATCGGGTGGCCCGAACACTGAAGCTTTCTTT.

The V gene is TRBV10-2, the J gene TRBJ2-7, with D possibly being TRBD2 (6 bases). Trimming shortened V by 8 bases and J by 0 bases, and 14 bases separated the two germline ends. CDR3 length: 14 amino acids. Per the germline V gene, CDR1 is WSHSY and CDR2 is SAAADI. CDR3 bases: TGCGCCAGCGGGGAGGCTGGGGTCTCCTACGAGCAGTACTTC. Translated: CASGEAGVSYEQYF.

This sequence joins TRBV5-3 and TRBJ1-4, with 8 bases aligning to TRBD1. TRBV5-3 is assigned to the ORF class and has an uncertain function. This CDR3 contains 15 residues. The trim removed 4 bases at V and 7 bases at J, leaving 9 bases unmatched. The CDR3 reads CARSLRQGLFEKLFF. The DNA of the CDR3 is TGTGCCAGAAGCCTGCGACAGGGGTTATTTGAAAAACTGTTTTTT.

This rearrangement joins TRBV5-6 to TRBJ2-2; TRBD2 aligns across 9 bases. The CDR3 has 18 amino acids. Germline V gives CDR1 SGHDT, CDR2 YYEEEE. The V segment lost 4 bases and the J segment 2 bases; nucleotides outside the gene matches: 12. The DNA of the CDR3 is TGTGCCAGCAGCCCTGATCTTGGGCTAGCGGGAAACACCGGGGAGCTGTTTTTT. Translation gives CASSPDLGLAGNTGELFF. Variable domain in full (rest from reference TRBV5-6 and TRBJ2-2): DAGVTQSPTHLIKTRGQQVTLRCSPKSGHDTVSWYQQALGQGPQFIFQYYEEEERQRGNFPDRFSGHQFPNYSSELNVNALLLGDSALYLCASSPDLGLAGNTGELFFGEGSRLTVL.

About this clone: The sample carries other DNA sequences with the same CDR3. The chain couples TRBV5-1 to TRBJ2-3; D not certain. Trimming pared 0 bases from V and 0 bases from J, leaving 5 bases between. This CDR3 has 14 amino acids. Germline assignment: CDR1 SGHRS and CDR2 YFSETQ. CDR3 sequence: CASSLDRSTDTQYF. CDR3 sequence (DNA): TGCGCCAGCAGCTTGGACAGAAGCACAGATACGCAGTATTTT.

The CDR3 bases are TGTGCCAGCAGTCCCGGGACCTACCTCTACGAGCAGTACTTC. Translated: CASSPGTYLYEQYF. V gene TRBV11-2 combines with J gene TRBJ2-7; D is possibly TRBD1 or TRBD2 (5 bases each). Trimming stripped 6 bases from V and 3 bases from J, with 15 bases between. This CDR3 region has 14 residues. Germline loops: CDR1 SGHAT, CDR2 FQNNGV.

This chain connects TRBV27 to TRBJ2-1, with D perhaps given as TRBD1 or TRBD2 (5 bases each). The germline CDR1 and CDR2 sequences are MNHEY and SMNVEV (reference sequence). The germline V and J ends were trimmed by 5 bases and 2 bases, with 13 bases remaining between them. The CDR3 contains 15 residues. The CDR3 is CASSPEWDPYNEQFF. In DNA, the CDR3 is TGTGCCAGCAGTCCCGAGTGGGACCCCTACAATGAGCAGTTCTTC.

This chain uses TRBV27 with TRBJ2-1, with 11 bases identical to TRBD2. The ends lost 5 bases at V and 7 bases at J; junction bases unmatched: 7. Germline V lookup: CDR1 MNHEY, CDR2 SMNVEV (reference sequence). CDR3 length: 15 residues. The CDR3 DNA is TGTGCCAGCAGTATAGTAGCGGGAGGGGGGAATGAGCAGTTCTTC. The encoded protein is CASSIVAGGGNEQFF.